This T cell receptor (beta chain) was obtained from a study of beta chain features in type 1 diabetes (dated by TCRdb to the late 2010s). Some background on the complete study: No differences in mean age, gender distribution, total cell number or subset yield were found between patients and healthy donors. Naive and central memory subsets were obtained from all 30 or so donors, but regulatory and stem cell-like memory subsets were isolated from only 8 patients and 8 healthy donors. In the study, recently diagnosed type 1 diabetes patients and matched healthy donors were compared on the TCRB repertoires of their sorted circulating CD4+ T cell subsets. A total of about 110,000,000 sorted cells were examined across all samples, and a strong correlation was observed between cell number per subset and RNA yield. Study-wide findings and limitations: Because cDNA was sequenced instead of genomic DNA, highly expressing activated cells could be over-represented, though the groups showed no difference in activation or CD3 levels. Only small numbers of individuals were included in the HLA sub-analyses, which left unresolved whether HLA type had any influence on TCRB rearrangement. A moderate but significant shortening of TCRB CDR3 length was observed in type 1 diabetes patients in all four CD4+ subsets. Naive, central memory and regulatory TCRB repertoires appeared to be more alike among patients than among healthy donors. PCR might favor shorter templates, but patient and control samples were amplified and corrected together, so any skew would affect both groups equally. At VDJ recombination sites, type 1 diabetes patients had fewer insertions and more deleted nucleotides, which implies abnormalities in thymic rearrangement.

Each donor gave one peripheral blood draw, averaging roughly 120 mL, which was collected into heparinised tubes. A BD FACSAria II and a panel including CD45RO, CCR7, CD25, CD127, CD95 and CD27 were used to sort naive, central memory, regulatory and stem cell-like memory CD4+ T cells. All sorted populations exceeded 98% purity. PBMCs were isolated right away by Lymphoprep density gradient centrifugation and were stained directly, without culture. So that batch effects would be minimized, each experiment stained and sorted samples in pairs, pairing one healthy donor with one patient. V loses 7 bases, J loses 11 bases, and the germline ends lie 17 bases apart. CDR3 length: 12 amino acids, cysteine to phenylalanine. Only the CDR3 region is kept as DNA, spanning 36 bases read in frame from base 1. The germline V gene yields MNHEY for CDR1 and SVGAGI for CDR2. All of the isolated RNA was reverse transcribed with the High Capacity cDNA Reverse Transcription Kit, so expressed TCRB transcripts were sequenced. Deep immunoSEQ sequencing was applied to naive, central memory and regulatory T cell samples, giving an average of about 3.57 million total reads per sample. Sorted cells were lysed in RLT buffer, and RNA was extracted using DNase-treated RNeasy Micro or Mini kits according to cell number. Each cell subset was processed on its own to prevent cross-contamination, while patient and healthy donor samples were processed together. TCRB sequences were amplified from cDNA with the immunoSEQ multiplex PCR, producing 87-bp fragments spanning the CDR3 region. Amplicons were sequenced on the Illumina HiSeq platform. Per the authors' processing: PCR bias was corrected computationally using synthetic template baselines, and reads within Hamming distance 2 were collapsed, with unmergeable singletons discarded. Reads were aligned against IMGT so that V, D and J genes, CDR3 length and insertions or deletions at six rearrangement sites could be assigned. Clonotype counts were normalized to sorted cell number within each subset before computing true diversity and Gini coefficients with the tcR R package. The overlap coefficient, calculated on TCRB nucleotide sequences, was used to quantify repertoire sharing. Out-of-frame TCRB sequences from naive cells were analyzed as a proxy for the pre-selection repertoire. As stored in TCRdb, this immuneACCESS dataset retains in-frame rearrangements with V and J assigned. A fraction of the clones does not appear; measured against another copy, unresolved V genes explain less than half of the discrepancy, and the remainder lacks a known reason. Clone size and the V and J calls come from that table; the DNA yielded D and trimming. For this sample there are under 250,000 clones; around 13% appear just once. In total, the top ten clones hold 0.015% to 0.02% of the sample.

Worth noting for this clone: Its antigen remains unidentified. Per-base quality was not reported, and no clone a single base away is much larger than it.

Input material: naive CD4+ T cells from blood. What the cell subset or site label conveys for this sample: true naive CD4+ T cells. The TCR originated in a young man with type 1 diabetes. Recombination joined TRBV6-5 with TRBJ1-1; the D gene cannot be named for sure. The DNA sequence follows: TGTGCCAGCACTAAGGGAGGTAGGGAGGCTTTCTTT. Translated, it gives CASTKGGREAFF.